A single T cell receptor beta chain is shown here with its context. Its antigen is still unknown. The data were obtained in a study of OX40 agonist ivuxolimab in advanced cancers. The sampling schedule covered blood at baseline, cycle 4 day 1, and cycle 7 day 1. Unmatched junction bases numbered 10, after V lost 6 bases and J lost 8 bases. The CDR3 sequence is 15 residues long. Germline lookup yields CDR1 ENHRY and CDR2 SYGVKD. Findings of the study overall: Dosing at 0.1 to 3.0 mg/kg was accompanied by clonal expansion of CD4+ and CD8+ blood T cells by week 6. CD8+ T cells averaged more expanded clones than CD4+.

Data came from immunoSEQ multiplex PCR; TCRdb stores just in-frame clones and leaves some out. The sample yields tens of thousands of clones, about 88% seen once. The starting material was CD4+ or CD8+ T cells sorted from blood, obtained in a trial of the OX40 agonist ivuxolimab. The chain employs TRBV10-3 and TRBJ2-1, with 10 bases lining up with TRBD1. This TCR was sampled from an adult with an advanced solid tumor such as melanoma, head and neck, liver or kidney cancer. The CDR3 coding sequence is TGTGCCATCAGGGGGAGAGACAGGGGGCTCGATGAGCAGTTCTTC. Translated, it gives CAIRGRDRGLDEQFF.